The next 26 T cell receptor beta chains were all read from a single sample in a study of blood T cell repertoires in COVID-19. TCRdb keeps only in-frame clones here, not all; method: immunoSEQ multiplex PCR. The data show about 280,000 clones, approximately 83% seen once. Sequenced input: peripheral blood. These receptors were obtained from a human donor in a cohort sampled during active COVID-19.

The chain carries TRBV20-1 and TRBJ2-5, with TRBD2 as a possible D gene (7 bases). CDR1 is DFQATT and CDR2 is SNEGSKA in the germline V gene (reference sequence). Trimming removed 6 bases from V and 5 bases from J, with 10 bases in between. This CDR3 has 11 amino acids. The CDR3 nucleotides read TGCAGTGCGGAGGGGGGGGAGACCCAGTACTTC. It is translated as CSAEGGETQYF.

This chain connects TRBV5-6 to TRBJ2-2, with D possibly being TRBD1 (6 bases). The CDR3 is 15 amino acids. CDR1 and CDR2 (germline): SGHDT, YYEEEE. Trimming stripped 1 base from V and 2 bases from J, with 9 bases between. As DNA, the CDR3 is TGTGCCAGCAGCTTGTGGGGGCCAAACACCGGGGAGCTGTTTTTT. It specifies CASSLWGPNTGELFF.

V and J are TRBV27 and TRBJ2-1; 9 bases align to TRBD2. Germline CDR1 MNHEY, CDR2 SMNVEV (reference sequence). After removal of 3 bases from V and 9 bases from J, the junction contained 6 bases not matched to a gene. The CDR3 contains 14 residues. The CDR3 region is CASSLVAGAAEQFF. In DNA, the CDR3 is TGTGCCAGCAGTTTGGTAGCGGGAGCTGCTGAGCAGTTCTTC.

The CDR3, as DNA: TGTGCCACCAGCGGGGACAGGGGCTTGTTGGGGACCCAGTACTTC. Its protein is CATSGDRGLLGTQYF. The chain is built from TRBV15 and TRBJ2-5, with TRBD1 matching over 10 bases. The CDR3 consists of 15 residues. The germline gives CDR1 LNHNV, CDR2 YYDKDF (reference sequence). The ends lost 5 bases at V and 7 bases at J; junction bases unmatched: 10.

The rearrangement uses TRBV29-1 and TRBJ2-5, with 9 bases matching TRBD2. Germline-derived CDR1 and CDR2 are SQVTM and ANQGSEA. This CDR3 contains 14 residues. Trimming took 0 bases from V and 4 from J; bases not matched to a gene: 3. The CDR3 region has the DNA TGCAGCGTTGAAGAGGGACTAGCAGGAGAGACCCAGTACTTC. It encodes CSVEEGLAGETQYF.

This chain connects TRBV18 to TRBJ2-4; 7 nucleotides align to TRBD2. The V gene end was trimmed by 1 base and the J gene end by 0 bases; junction bases not matched to a gene: 6. Germline V CDR1 and CDR2: KGHSH, LQKENI. The CDR3 extends over 17 amino acids. The DNA of the CDR3 is TGTGCCAGCTCACCACTAGCGGGTGTCCTAGCCAAAAACATTCAGTACTTC. Protein product: CASSPLAGVLAKNIQYF.

About this clone: A read error may produce the germline difference seen at one junction end. This chain links TRBV29-1 with TRBJ2-5; D is unclear. Germline CDR1 and CDR2: SQVTM and ANQGSEA. This CDR3 has 11 amino acids. This chain's CDR3 is CSAHVLEAQYF. The CDR3 DNA is TGCAGCGCTCATGTTCTAGAGGCCCAGTACTTC.

This chain links TRBV7-2 with TRBJ2-1, with TRBD1 matching over 8 bases. Looked up from germline, CDR1 is SGHTA and CDR2 is FQGNSA. V was pared by 5 bases and J by 4 bases, with 7 bases of the junction left unmatched. The CDR3 length is 15 residues. The CDR3 nucleotides read TGTGCCAGCAGCGCCGGGACAGGAGCTTACAATGAGCAGTTCTTC. This translates into CASSAGTGAYNEQFF.

The chain couples TRBV7-9 to TRBJ2-1; 9 bases agree with TRBD2. Germline values: CDR1 SEHNR, CDR2 FQNEAQ (reference sequence). The CDR3 has 15 residues. V lost 1 base, J lost 4 bases, and 2 bases stayed unmatched. For the CDR3, the DNA is TGTGCCAGCAGCTTAGGGGCGGGAGGGTACAATGAGCAGTTCTTC. Translated, it gives CASSLGAGGYNEQFF.

The chain recombines TRBV28 with TRBJ2-1; TRBD2 matches at 10 bases. The CDR3 is 15 residues long. Germline V lookup: CDR1 MDHEN, CDR2 SYDVKM. V shed 5 bases, J shed 8 bases, and the junction held 9 bases outside the gene matches. As DNA, the CDR3 is TGTGCCAGCAGTGTAATAGCGGGAGGATTGTATGAGCAGTTCTTC. Protein: CASSVIAGGLYEQFF.

The chain employs TRBV24-1 and TRBJ1-5; perhaps TRBD1 as D (5 bases). Germline CDR1 KGHDR, CDR2 SFDVKD. This CDR3 is 14 amino acids long. V was cut by 3 bases and J by 7 bases, with 12 bases left in between. The CDR3 DNA reads as TGTGCCACCAGTGATCCAAGTCAGGGACAGCCCCAGCATTTT. Its translation is CATSDPSQGQPQHF.

J is TRBJ2-1 and V is TRBV10-3; weak D call: TRBD1 (6 bases). Germline V CDR1 and CDR2: ENHRY, SYGVKD. The CDR3 spans 18 residues. Trimming removed 0 bases at V and 3 bases at J, with 18 bases between. This CDR3 reads CAISESSRSLTGYNEQFF. The CDR3 DNA is TGTGCCATCAGTGAGTCATCCCGCTCATTGACAGGCTACAATGAGCAGTTCTTC.

The chain uses TRBV5-6 and TRBJ2-7, with 13 bases aligning to TRBD2. Germline CDR1 SGHDT, CDR2 YYEEEE. The CDR3 runs to 15 residues. V gave up 4 bases and J gave up 7 bases; unmatched junction bases: 8. As DNA, the CDR3 is TGTGCCAGCAGCGCCCCGGGACTAGCGGGAAAAGAGCAGTACTTC. It codes for CASSAPGLAGKEQYF.

This chain connects TRBV28 to TRBJ2-3; TRBD1 matches at 7 bases. The germline gives CDR1 MDHEN, CDR2 SYDVKM. The V gene end was trimmed by 3 bases and the J gene end by 0 bases; junction bases not matched to a gene: 6. The CDR3 sequence is 16 residues long. CDR3 DNA: TGTGCCAGCAGTTTGTCTGGACAGGAAAGCACAGATACGCAGTATTTT. As protein: CASSLSGQESTDTQYF.

V and J are TRBV5-4 and TRBJ2-1; 7 bases align to TRBD1. V trimming: 4 bases; J trimming: 2 bases; junction bases outside the gene matches: 9. The germline V gene has CDR1 SGHNT and CDR2 YYREEE (reference sequence). CDR3 size: 16 residues. CDR3 in amino acids: CASSERTGATYNEQFF. The CDR3 bases are TGTGCCAGCAGCGAAAGAACAGGGGCGACCTACAATGAGCAGTTCTTC. Full variable domain (missing parts from reference TRBV5-4 and TRBJ2-1): ETGVTQSPTHLIKTRGQQVTLRCSSQSGHNTVSWYQQALGQGPQFIFQYYREEENGRGNFPPRFSGLQFPNYSSELNVNALELDDSALYLCASSERTGATYNEQFFGPGTRLTVL.

The V and J genes are TRBV27 and TRBJ1-2; 7 bases are shared with TRBD1. The junction had 12 bases not matched to a gene; V was cut back by 6 bases and J by 2 bases. Germline V gives CDR1 MNHEY, CDR2 SMNVEV (reference sequence). This CDR3 has 16 amino acids. CDR3 coding DNA: TGTGCCAGCAGAACCCCAGGGGGAGGCCCCAACTATGGCTACACCTTC. The encoded protein is CASRTPGGGPNYGYTF.

The genes are TRBV29-1 and TRBJ2-1; 8 bases align to TRBD1. V dropped 7 bases and J dropped 9; count of bases not matched to a gene: 8. Germline V gene data show CDR1 as SQVTM and CDR2 as ANQGSEA. The CDR3 is 12 amino acids. This chain's CDR3 is CSAVGQGGEQFF. CDR3 DNA: TGCAGCGCCGTAGGACAGGGTGGTGAGCAGTTCTTC.

V usage is TRBV18 and J usage is TRBJ2-1; 10 nucleotides line up with TRBD1. Germline CDR1 reads KGHSH; CDR2 reads LQKENI. CDR3 length equals 11 residues. After removal of 8 bases from V and 13 bases from J, the junction contained 5 bases not matched to a gene. The CDR3 DNA reads as TGTGCCAGCGACGGGACAGGGGACCAGTTCTTC. Translating it yields CASDGTGDQFF.

The chain links TRBV2 to TRBJ2-1; possible D gene TRBD2, 5 bases. There are 13 residues in the CDR3. CDR1 and CDR2 from the germline V gene are SNHLY and FYNNEI. V dropped 8 bases and J dropped 6 bases, with 14 bases sitting between them. The DNA of the CDR3 is TGTGCCAGCCACATTACTAGGGCCAATGAGCAGTTCTTC. Amino acid sequence: CASHITRANEQFF.

This clone has only a few counts. The chain combines TRBV28 with TRBJ2-7; TRBD2 aligns across 13 bases. Germline V gene sequence: CDR1 MDHEN, CDR2 SYDVKM. V shed 6 bases, J shed 2 bases, and the junction held 7 bases outside the gene matches. CDR3 size: 16 residues. The chain's CDR3 is CASSRRTSGRAYEQYF. For the CDR3, the DNA is TGTGCCAGCAGCCGAAGAACTAGCGGGAGGGCCTACGAGCAGTACTTC.

This clone was found a few times. CDR3 in DNA: TGCGCCAGCAGCCCCACCCGATTTGAGAATTCACCCCTCCACTTT. Translating gives CASSPTRFENSPLHF. This chain uses TRBV5-1 with TRBJ1-6; D is unclear. The CDR3 loop spans 15 amino acids. Germline V gene lookup returns CDR1 SGHRS and CDR2 YFSETQ. The germline V and J ends were trimmed by 4 bases and 7 bases, with 15 bases remaining between them.

This clone was seen once. The V and J genes are TRBV28 and TRBJ2-7; the D is unclear. There are 12 residues in the CDR3. The germline V and J ends were trimmed by 8 bases and 5 bases, with 13 bases remaining between them. The germline V gene encodes CDR1 MDHEN and CDR2 SYDVKM. The CDR3 loop reads CASRDTPHEQYF. The CDR3, as DNA: TGTGCCAGCCGAGACACCCCCCACGAGCAGTACTTC.

The chain is built from TRBV9 and TRBJ1-4; D possibly corresponds to TRBD1 (6 bases). This CDR3 region has 15 residues. V was clipped by 0 bases and J by 4 bases, with 10 bases between them. Germline V gene data show CDR1 as SGDLS and CDR2 as YYNGEE. CDR3 nucleotides: TGTGCCAGCAGCGTAGCGACAGGTGTTAATGAAAAACTGTTTTTT. Encoded protein: CASSVATGVNEKLFF.

This chain uses TRBV5-8 with TRBJ2-4; D unclear. Trimming stripped 2 bases from V and 3 bases from J, with 9 bases between. The germline V gene encodes CDR1 SGHTS and CDR2 YDEGEE. CDR3 length: 14 amino acids. CDR3 protein: CASSFAPGKNIQYF. The DNA for the CDR3 is TGTGCCAGCAGCTTTGCCCCCGGCAAAAACATTCAGTACTTC. Combining the CDR3 with reference TRBV5-8 and TRBJ2-4 gives the whole variable domain EAGVTQSPTHLIKTRGQQATLRCSPISGHTSVYWYQQALGLGLQFLLWYDEGEERNRGNFPPRFSGRQFPNYSSELNVNALELEDSALYLCASSFAPGKNIQYFGAGTRLSVL.

Written as DNA, the CDR3 is TGTGCCAGCAGCTCCGGGACTAACACGAAGGCCTACAATGAGCAGTTCTTC. This gives the protein CASSSGTNTKAYNEQFF. The J gene is TRBJ2-1, the V gene TRBV5-6, with 7 bases aligning to TRBD2. This CDR3 is 17 amino acids long. With 3 bases clipped from V and 2 bases from J, the junction kept 11 bases outside the gene matches. Germline V lookup: CDR1 SGHDT, CDR2 YYEEEE.

The gene calls are TRBV4-1 and TRBJ2-3; D ambiguous. V was pared by 4 bases and J by 6 bases, with 8 bases between. This CDR3 comprises 12 residues. The germline V gene has CDR1 MGHRA and CDR2 YSYEKL. CDR3 bases: TGCGCCAGCAGCCTACCTAGGGATACGCAGTATTTT. It codes for CASSLPRDTQYF.